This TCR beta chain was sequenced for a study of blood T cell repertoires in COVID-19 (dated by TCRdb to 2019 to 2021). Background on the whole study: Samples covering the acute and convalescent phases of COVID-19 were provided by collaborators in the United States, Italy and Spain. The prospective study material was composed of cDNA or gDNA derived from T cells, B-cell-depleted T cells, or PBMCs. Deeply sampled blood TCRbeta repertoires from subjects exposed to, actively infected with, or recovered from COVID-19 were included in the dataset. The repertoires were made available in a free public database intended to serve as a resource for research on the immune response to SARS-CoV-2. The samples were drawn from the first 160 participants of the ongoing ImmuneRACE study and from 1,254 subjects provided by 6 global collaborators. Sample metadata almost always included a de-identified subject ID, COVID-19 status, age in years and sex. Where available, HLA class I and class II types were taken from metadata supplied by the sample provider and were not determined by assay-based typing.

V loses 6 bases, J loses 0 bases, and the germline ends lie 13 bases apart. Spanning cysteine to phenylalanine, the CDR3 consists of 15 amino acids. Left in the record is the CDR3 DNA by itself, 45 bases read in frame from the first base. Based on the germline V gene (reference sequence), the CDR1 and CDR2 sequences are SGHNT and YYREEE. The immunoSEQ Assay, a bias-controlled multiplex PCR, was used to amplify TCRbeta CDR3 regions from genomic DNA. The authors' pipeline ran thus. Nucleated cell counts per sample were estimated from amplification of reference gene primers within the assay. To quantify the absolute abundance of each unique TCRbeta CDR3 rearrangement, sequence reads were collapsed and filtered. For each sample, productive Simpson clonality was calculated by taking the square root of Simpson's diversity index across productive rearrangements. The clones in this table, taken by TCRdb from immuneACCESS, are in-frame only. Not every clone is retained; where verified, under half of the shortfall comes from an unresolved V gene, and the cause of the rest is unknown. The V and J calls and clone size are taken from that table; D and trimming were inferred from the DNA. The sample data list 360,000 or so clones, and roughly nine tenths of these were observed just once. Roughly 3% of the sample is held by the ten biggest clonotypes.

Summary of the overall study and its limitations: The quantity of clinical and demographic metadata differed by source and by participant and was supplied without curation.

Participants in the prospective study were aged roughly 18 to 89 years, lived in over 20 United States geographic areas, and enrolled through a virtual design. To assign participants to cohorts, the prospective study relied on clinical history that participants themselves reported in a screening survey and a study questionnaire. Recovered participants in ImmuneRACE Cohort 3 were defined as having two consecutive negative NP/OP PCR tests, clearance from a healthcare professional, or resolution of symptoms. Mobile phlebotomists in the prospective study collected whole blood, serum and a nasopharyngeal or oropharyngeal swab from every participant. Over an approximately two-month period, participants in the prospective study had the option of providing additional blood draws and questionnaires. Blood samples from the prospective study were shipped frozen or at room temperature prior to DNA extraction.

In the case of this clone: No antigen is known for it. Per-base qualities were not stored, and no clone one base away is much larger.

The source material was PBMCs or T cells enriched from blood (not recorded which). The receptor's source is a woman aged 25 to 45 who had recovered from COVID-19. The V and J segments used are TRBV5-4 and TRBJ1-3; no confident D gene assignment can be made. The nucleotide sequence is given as TGTGCCAGCACCTCGCAGGATGGCTCTGGAAACACCATATATTTT. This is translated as CASTSQDGSGNTIYF. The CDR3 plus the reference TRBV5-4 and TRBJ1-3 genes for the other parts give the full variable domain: ETGVTQSPTHLIKTRGQQVTLRCSSQSGHNTVSWYQQALGQGPQFIFQYYREEENGRGNFPPRFSGLQFPNYSSELNVNALELDDSALYLCASTSQDGSGNTIYFGEGSWLTVV.